Listed here are 27 T cell receptor beta chains from one sample, sequenced in a study of regulatory T cells in long-lasting Graves disease. This sample's time point: newly diagnosed GD, antithyroid drugs for less than 3 months. Scientists built the TCR library using RNA that was extracted from PBMCs. Both iRepertoire HTBI primers and Arm-PCR of CDR3 regions were used to build the TCR beta libraries. Each CDR3 protein is one row after TCRdb ran MiXCR on the multiplex PCR reads. Of hundreds of thousands of distinct CDR3 sequences in the sample, around 11% were seen once. In addition, the sample was reused for a study of T cells in Graves' hyperthyroidism and ophthalmopathy.

The source was peripheral blood mononuclear cells (PBMCs), collected at new diagnosis, from a patient treated with antithyroid drugs. The receptors derive from a woman aged 25 to 39 with Graves disease.

This clonotype appeared many times. The chain is built from TRBV28 and TRBJ2-5; 7 positions agree with TRBD1. J was trimmed by 5 bases and V by 7 bases; bases with no gene match: 10. The CDR3 totals 14 residues. CDR1 is MDHEN, CDR2 SYDVKM, per germline. The CDR3 bases are TGTGCCAGCAACGACCGGGACAGATCGGAGACCCAGTACTTC. Protein: CASNDRDRSETQYF.

This chain links TRBV4-3 with TRBJ2-1; D remains unclear. This CDR3 region has 14 residues. The V and J ends lost 0 bases and 5 bases respectively, with 8 bases between them. CDR1 LGHNA and CDR2 YSLEER come from the germline V gene. The CDR3 region has the DNA TGCGCCAGCAGCCAAGATCATGGGGACAATGAGCAGTTCTTC. It yields the protein CASSQDHGDNEQFF.

This clonotype was observed at least ten times. The chain has TRBV19 and TRBJ1-1; 7 bases match TRBD1. Germline assignment: CDR1 LNHDA and CDR2 SQIVND (reference sequence). V shed 5 bases and J 0 bases; nucleotides not matched to a gene: 3. CDR3 length equals 14 residues. CDR3 sequence (DNA): TGTGCCAGTAGTTTCAGGGGGATGAACACTGAAGCTTTCTTT. As protein: CASSFRGMNTEAFF. Looking up the rest from reference TRBV19 and TRBJ1-1 gives the full variable domain: DGGITQSPKYLFRKEGQNVTLSCEQNLNHDAMYWYRQDPGQGLRLIYYSQIVNDFQKGDIAEGYSVSREKKESFPLTVTSAQKNPTAFYLCASSFRGMNTEAFFGQGTRLTVV.

This clonotype was picked up many times. This sequence joins TRBV6-2 or TRBV6-3 and TRBJ1-1; D ambiguous. The CDR3 spans 14 residues. The germline V gene encodes CDR1 MNHEY and CDR2 SVGEGT. The V end lost 6 bases, the J end lost 5 bases, and 16 bases lay between the germline ends. The CDR3 reads CASSYWIDKTEAFF. CDR3 DNA: TGTGCCAGCAGCTATTGGATCGACAAGACTGAAGCTTTCTTT.

The sample holds many counts of this clonotype. V is TRBV30 and J is TRBJ1-2; D may be TRBD1 (6 bases). This CDR3 comprises 14 residues. CDR1 and CDR2 from the germline V gene are GTSNPN and SVGIG (reference sequence). V was pared by 0 bases and J by 8 bases, with 16 bases between. CDR3 coding DNA: TGTGCCTGGAGTGTAGGGGGGTCGGGCAGCGGCTACACCTTC. This translates into CAWSVGGSGSGYTF.

This clonotype was observed many times. The chain uses TRBV5-8 and TRBJ2-3; tentative D call: TRBD2 (5 bases). Germline values: CDR1 SGHTS, CDR2 YDEGEE. CDR3 length: 14 residues. V was trimmed by 4 bases and J by 6 bases, leaving 15 bases between them. CDR3 sequence reads: CASSPGLGSDTQYF. The CDR3, as DNA: TGTGCCAGCAGCCCCGGACTTGGGTCCGATACGCAGTATTTT.

A few counts support this clonotype. This chain connects TRBV18 to TRBJ1-1; D might be TRBD1 (6 bases). With 0 bases removed from V and 4 bases from J, the gap between germline ends came to 15 bases. The germline CDR1 and CDR2 sequences are KGHSH and LQKENI. The CDR3 is 16 amino acids. CDR3 DNA: TGTGCCAGCTCACCACCCTCGTGGGGGCGGAGCACTGAAGCTTTCTTT. Protein: CASSPPSWGRSTEAFF.

This clonotype has only a few counts. Since a much larger clone is just one base distant, this may be a read error. This sequence joins TRBV3-1 and TRBJ1-6, with 10 bases lining up with TRBD1. The V gene's germline CDR1 is LGHDT and CDR2 YNNKEL (reference sequence). The CDR3 is 14 amino acids. Unmatched junction bases numbered 4, after V lost 4 bases and J lost 10 bases. The CDR3 loop reads CASSRGTGESPLHF. The CDR3 nucleotides read TGTGCCAGCAGCCGGGGGACAGGGGAATCACCCCTCCACTTT.

This clonotype was seen ten or more times. The chain carries TRBV28 and TRBJ1-2, with D possibly TRBD1 on 5 matching bases. Germline lookup yields CDR1 MDHEN and CDR2 SYDVKM. The CDR3 loop spans 12 amino acids. Trimming cost V 2 bases and J 10 bases, with 11 bases left between them. Written as DNA, the CDR3 is TGTGCCAGCAGTTTAATCTTGACAGACTACACCTTC. Protein product: CASSLILTDYTF.

This clonotype was seen repeatedly, ten times or more. V gene TRBV7-2 combines with J gene TRBJ1-2, with a weak D call TRBD1 (6 bases). Germline V gene sequence: CDR1 SGHTA, CDR2 FQGNSA. The CDR3 has 13 amino acids. Trimming cost V 5 bases and J 6 bases, with 13 bases left between them. In nucleotides, the CDR3 is TGTGCCAGCAGCCTACAGGGACGGGATGGCTACACCTTC. This gives the protein CASSLQGRDGYTF. Full variable domain (missing parts from reference TRBV7-2 and TRBJ1-2): GAGVSQSPSNKVTEKGKDVELRCDPISGHTALYWYRQSLGQGLEFLIYFQGNSAPDKSGLPSDRFSAERTGGSVSTLTIQRTQQEDSAVYLCASSLQGRDGYTFGSGTRLTVV.

Turning to this clonotype: A much larger clone differs from this one at a single base, so this may be a read error. V is TRBV6-2 or TRBV6-3 and J is TRBJ2-1; 12 nucleotides align to TRBD2. The germline gives CDR1 MNHEY, CDR2 SVGEGT. The CDR3 is 19 amino acids. With 8 bases clipped from V and 2 bases from J, the junction kept 16 bases outside the gene matches. CDR3 region: CASQSWSSGRGRTYNEQFF. As DNA, the CDR3 is TGTGCCAGCCAAAGTTGGTCTAGCGGGAGGGGGAGGACCTACAATGAGCAGTTCTTC.

This clonotype appeared a few times. This sequence joins TRBV19 and TRBJ1-1; tentatively, D is TRBD1 (5 bases). Looked up from germline, CDR1 is LNHDA and CDR2 is SQIVND (reference sequence). Trimming left V 2 bases short and J 7 bases short, with 14 bases between. The CDR3 loop spans 14 amino acids. The CDR3 region is CASSIQQGVGEAFF. The CDR3 nucleotides are TGTGCCAGTAGTATACAGCAGGGCGTGGGTGAAGCTTTCTTT.

This clonotype showed up many times. The V call is TRBV19, the J call TRBJ1-5; no definite D call. The CDR3 covers 13 residues. CDR1 and CDR2 from the germline V gene are LNHDA and SQIVND (reference sequence). V dropped 5 bases and J dropped 4 bases, with 9 bases sitting between them. CDR3 sequence reads: CASSDTLNQPQHF. The CDR3 nucleotides read TGTGCCAGTAGTGACACCTTGAATCAGCCCCAGCATTTT.

This clonotype was observed at least ten times. One end of the junction varies from germline; a read error may be responsible. CDR3 sequence (DNA): TGCAGCGTTGAAGGACAGAAAGGCAGCTTCTTC. Protein sequence: CSVEGQKGSFF. This sequence joins TRBV29-1 and TRBJ1-2; D might be TRBD1 (5 bases). Per the germline V gene, CDR1 is SQVTM and CDR2 is ANQGSEA. The CDR3 spans 11 residues.

This clonotype occurred a few times. The CDR3 nucleotides are TGTGCCAGCAGTTACTCGGACAGGGTGGGGGAGCAGTACTTC. This gives the protein CASSYSDRVGEQYF. The J gene is TRBJ2-7, the V gene TRBV6-5; TRBD1 aligns across 8 bases. J gave up 7 bases and V 0 bases, and 5 bases lay outside the gene matches. CDR3 length equals 14 residues. Germline CDR1 MNHEY, CDR2 SVGAGI.

At least ten counts were recorded for this clonotype. The chain is built from TRBV18 and TRBJ1-3, with D possibly TRBD1 on 5 matching bases. Germline assignment: CDR1 KGHSH and CDR2 LQKENI. Trimming cost V 3 bases and J 1 base, with 10 bases left between them. The CDR3 is made up of 15 amino acids. The DNA for the CDR3 is TGTGCCAGCTCACCCGAAGACAGATCTGGAAACACCATATATTTT. This codes for CASSPEDRSGNTIYF.

There are many counts of this clonotype. V usage is TRBV28 and J usage is TRBJ1-2; tentatively, D is TRBD1 (6 bases). Trimming took 4 bases from V and 2 from J, leaving 14 bases between them. The CDR3 consists of 15 residues. Germline values: CDR1 MDHEN, CDR2 SYDVKM. The CDR3 here is CASSSGQTLNYGYTF. Written as DNA, the CDR3 is TGTGCCAGCAGTTCAGGACAGACGTTGAACTATGGCTACACCTTC.

The chain has TRBV29-1 and TRBJ2-5; D call uncertain. Trimming left V 1 base short and J 0 bases short, with 12 bases between. The germline gives CDR1 SQVTM, CDR2 ANQGSEA. This CDR3 has 15 amino acids. The CDR3, as DNA: TGCAGCGTTGAAGGGCCATCGAAAGACCAAGAGACCCAGTACTTC. It encodes CSVEGPSKDQETQYF.

This clonotype appeared a few times. The CDR3 DNA is TGTGCCAGCAGCCAAGATGACTACGGCGAGCAGTACTTC. Translation: CASSQDDYGEQYF. V usage is TRBV11-2 and J usage is TRBJ2-7; D might be TRBD2 (5 bases). V was pared by 5 bases and J by 6 bases, with 14 bases between. Per the germline V gene, CDR1 is SGHAT and CDR2 is FQNNGV. The CDR3 is 13 residues long.

This clonotype was seen at least ten times. The chain recombines TRBV30 with TRBJ2-7, with D perhaps TRBD1 (6 bases). Germline CDR1 reads GTSNPN; CDR2 reads SVGIG (reference sequence). The CDR3 is 14 residues long. The V gene lost 0 bases and the J gene lost 2 bases, with 11 bases spanning the gap. The CDR3 region has the DNA TGTGCCTGGAGTGTTACAGGGTCGACCTACGAGCAGTACTTC. It codes for CAWSVTGSTYEQYF.

This clonotype has ten or more counts. The chain employs TRBV11-3 and TRBJ1-1; D remains ambiguous. Germline V gives CDR1 SGHNT, CDR2 YENEEA. V was cut by 3 bases and J by 5 bases, with 7 bases left in between. The CDR3 extends over 12 amino acids. CDR3 loop: CASSFSGTEAFF. The CDR3, as DNA: TGTGCCAGCAGCTTCTCGGGGACTGAAGCTTTCTTT.

This clonotype appeared many times. The CDR3 nucleotides are TGTGCCAGCAGTTACGGCTTGGGGAATGAGCAGTTCTTC. This translates into CASSYGLGNEQFF. The chain couples TRBV6-5 to TRBJ2-1; D is ambiguous. The germline CDR1 and CDR2 sequences are MNHEY and SVGAGI. The CDR3 totals 13 residues. Trimming left V 2 bases short and J 7 bases short, with 9 bases between.

This clonotype was recorded at least ten times. This rearrangement joins TRBV6-5 to TRBJ1-1; perhaps TRBD1 as D (6 bases). Germline V CDR1 and CDR2: MNHEY, SVGAGI. The CDR3 is made up of 14 amino acids. Trimming took off 2 bases at V and 6 bases at J, with 13 bases between the two ends. CDR3 protein: CASSYAWGGPEAFF. Here the CDR3 DNA reads TGTGCCAGCAGTTACGCCTGGGGGGGGCCTGAAGCTTTCTTT.

The chain is built from TRBV5-1 and TRBJ2-3; D unresolved. The CDR3 totals 14 residues. Trimming shortened V by 0 bases and J by 6 bases, and 11 bases separated the two germline ends. CDR1 is SGHRS and CDR2 is YFSETQ in the germline V gene. The CDR3 DNA reads as TGCGCCAGCAGCTTGGTAACCTTTGGTGATACGCAGTATTTT. Translating it yields CASSLVTFGDTQYF.

V usage is TRBV20-1 and J usage is TRBJ2-5; D is possibly TRBD2 (6 bases). The germline gives CDR1 DFQATT, CDR2 SNEGSKA (reference sequence). CDR3 length: 13 residues. The V end lost 3 bases, the J end lost 5 bases, and 13 bases lay between the germline ends. CDR3 region: CSARGRGGETQYF. The CDR3 DNA reads TGCAGTGCTAGGGGCCGTGGAGGGGAGACCCAGTACTTC.

This clonotype was counted many times. V usage is TRBV20-1 and J usage is TRBJ2-1; TRBD2 matches at 8 bases. The germline V gene encodes CDR1 DFQATT and CDR2 SNEGSKA (reference sequence). V was pared by 6 bases and J by 6 bases, with 16 bases of the junction left unmatched. This CDR3 is built from 16 residues. This CDR3 is CSARGVDGRAVNEQFF. In nucleotides, the CDR3 is TGCAGTGCAAGGGGGGTCGACGGGAGGGCCGTCAATGAGCAGTTCTTC.

Many counts were recorded for this clonotype. This rearrangement joins TRBV6-2 or TRBV6-3 to TRBJ2-5; 10 bases agree with TRBD2. From germline, CDR1 is MNHEY and CDR2 SVGEGT. V lost 0 bases to trimming and J lost 5 bases; unmatched junction nucleotides: 6. CDR3 size: 16 residues. The CDR3 sequence: CASSYSSSGRMETQYF. In DNA, the CDR3 is TGTGCCAGCAGTTACTCGTCTAGCGGGAGAATGGAGACCCAGTACTTC.